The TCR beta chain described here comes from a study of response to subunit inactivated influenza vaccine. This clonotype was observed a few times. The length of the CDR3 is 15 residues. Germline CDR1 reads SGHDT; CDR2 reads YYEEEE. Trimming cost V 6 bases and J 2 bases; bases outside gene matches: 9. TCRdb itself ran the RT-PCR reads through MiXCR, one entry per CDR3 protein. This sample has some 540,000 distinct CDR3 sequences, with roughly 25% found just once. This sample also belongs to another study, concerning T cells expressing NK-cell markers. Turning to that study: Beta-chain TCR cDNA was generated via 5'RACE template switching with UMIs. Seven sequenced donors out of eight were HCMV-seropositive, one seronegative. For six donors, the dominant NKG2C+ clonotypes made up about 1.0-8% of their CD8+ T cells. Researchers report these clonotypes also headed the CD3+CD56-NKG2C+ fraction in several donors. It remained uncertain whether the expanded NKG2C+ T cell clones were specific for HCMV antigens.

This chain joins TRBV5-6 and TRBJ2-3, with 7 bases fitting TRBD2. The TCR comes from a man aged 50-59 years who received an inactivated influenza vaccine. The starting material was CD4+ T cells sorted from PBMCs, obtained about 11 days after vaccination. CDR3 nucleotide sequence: TGTGCCAGCACCCGATTGGGGGGGAACACAGATACGCAGTATTTT. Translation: CASTRLGGNTDTQYF. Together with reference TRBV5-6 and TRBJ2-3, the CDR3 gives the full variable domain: DAGVTQSPTHLIKTRGQQVTLRCSPKSGHDTVSWYQQALGQGPQFIFQYYEEEERQRGNFPDRFSGHQFPNYSSELNVNALLLGDSALYLCASTRLGGNTDTQYFGPGTRLTVL.